This TCR beta chain was captured by sequencing in a study of T cells in Graves' hyperthyroidism and ophthalmopathy. Germline V gene lookup returns CDR1 SEHNR and CDR2 FQNEAQ (reference sequence). Trimming took off 4 bases at V and 5 bases at J, with 15 bases between the two ends. The CDR3 has 14 amino acids. Duration under 3 months, a NOSPECS grade of at least 4, and a Clinical Activity Score of at least 3 characterized the ophthalmopathy patients. Clinical symptoms, serum thyroxine, TRAb, thyroid ultrasound and orbital computed tomography informed diagnoses. Amplification of TCR beta CDR3 regions was performed using RNA transcripts as template. The HTBI primer set drove a first-round RT-PCR of the TCR CDR3. One entry per CDR3 protein results from TCRdb running MiXCR on the multiplex PCR reads. The sample shows 500,000 or so distinct CDR3 sequences, 16% of them seen only once. Concerning this clonotype itself: Its specificity is unknown.

Study-wide results and limits: Researchers found most expanded thyroid clonotypes above 0.001 in blood as well.

The receptor comes from a young woman with Graves' ophthalmopathy. The V call is TRBV7-9, the J call TRBJ2-7, with a possible D match to TRBD1 (6 bases). The specimen sequenced was blood. The CDR3 is CASSSQTGLDEQYF. Here the CDR3 DNA reads TGTGCCAGCAGCTCTCAGACAGGTCTAGACGAGCAGTACTTC.